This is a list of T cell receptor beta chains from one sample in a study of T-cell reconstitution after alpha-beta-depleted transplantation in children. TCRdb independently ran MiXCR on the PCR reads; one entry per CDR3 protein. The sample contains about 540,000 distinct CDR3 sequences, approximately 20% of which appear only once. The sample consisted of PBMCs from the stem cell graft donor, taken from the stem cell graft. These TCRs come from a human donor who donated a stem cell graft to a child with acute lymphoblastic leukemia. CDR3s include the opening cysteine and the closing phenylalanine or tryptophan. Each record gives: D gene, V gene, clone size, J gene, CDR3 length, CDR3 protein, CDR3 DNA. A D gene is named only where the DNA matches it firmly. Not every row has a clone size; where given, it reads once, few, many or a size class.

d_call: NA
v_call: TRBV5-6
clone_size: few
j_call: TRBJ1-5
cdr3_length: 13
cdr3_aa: CASSLRGHQPQHF
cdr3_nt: TGTGCCAGCAGCTTGAGGGGCCATCAGCCCCAGCATTTT

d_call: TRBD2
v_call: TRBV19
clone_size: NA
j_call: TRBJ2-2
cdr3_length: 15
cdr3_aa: CASSVLAGGTGELFF
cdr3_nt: TGTGCCAGTAGTGTCCTAGCGGGAGGCACCGGGGAGCTGTTTTTT

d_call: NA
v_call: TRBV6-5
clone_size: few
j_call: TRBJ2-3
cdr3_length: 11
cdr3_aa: CASRFSYTQYF
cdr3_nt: TGTGCCAGCAGATTTAGCTATACGCAGTATTTT

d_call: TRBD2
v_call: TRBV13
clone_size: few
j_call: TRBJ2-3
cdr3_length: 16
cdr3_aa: CASSAPGLAETDTQYF
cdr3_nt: TGTGCCAGCAGCGCCCCGGGACTAGCGGAAACAGATACGCAGTATTTT

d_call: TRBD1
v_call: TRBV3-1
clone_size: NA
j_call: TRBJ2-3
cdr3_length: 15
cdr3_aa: CACSQTAGTADTQYF
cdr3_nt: TGTGCCTGCAGCCAAACCGCCGGGACAGCAGATACGCAGTATTTT

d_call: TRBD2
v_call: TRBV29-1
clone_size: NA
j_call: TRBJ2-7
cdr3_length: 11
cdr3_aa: CSVGGSHEQYF
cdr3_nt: TGCAGCGTGGGGGGGTCCCACGAGCAGTACTTC

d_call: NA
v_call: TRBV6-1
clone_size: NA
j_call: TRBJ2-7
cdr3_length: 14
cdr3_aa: CASSRPPFSYEQYF
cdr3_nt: TGTGCCAGCAGTCGCCCCCCCTTTTCCTACGAGCAGTACTTC

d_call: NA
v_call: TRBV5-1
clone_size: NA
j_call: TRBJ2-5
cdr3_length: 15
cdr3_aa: CASSLVGGAVETQYF
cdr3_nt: TGCGCCAGCAGCTTGGTCGGGGGCGCGGTGGAGACCCAGTACTTC

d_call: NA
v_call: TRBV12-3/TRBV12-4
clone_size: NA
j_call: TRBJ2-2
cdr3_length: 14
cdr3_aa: CASSATRSPGELFF
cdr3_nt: TGTGCCAGCAGTGCGACTAGGAGTCCCGGGGAGCTGTTTTTT

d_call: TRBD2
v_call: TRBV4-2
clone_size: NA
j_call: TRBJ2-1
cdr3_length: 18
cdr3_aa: CASSQEGSGTSPYNEQFF
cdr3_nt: TGTGCCAGCAGCCAAGAAGGTAGCGGGACCTCGCCTTACAATGAGCAGTTCTTC

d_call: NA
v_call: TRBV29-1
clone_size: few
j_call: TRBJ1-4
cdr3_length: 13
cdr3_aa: CSGQGATNEKLFF
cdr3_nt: TGCAGCGGTCAGGGTGCAACTAATGAAAAACTGTTTTTT

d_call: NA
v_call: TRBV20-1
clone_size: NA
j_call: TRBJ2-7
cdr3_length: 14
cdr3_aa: CSARDPRVSYEQYF
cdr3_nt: TGCAGTGCTAGAGATCCTCGTGTCTCCTACGAGCAGTACTTC

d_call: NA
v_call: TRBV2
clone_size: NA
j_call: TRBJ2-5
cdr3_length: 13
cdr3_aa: CASKGWQGETQYF
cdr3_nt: TGTGCCAGCAAGGGATGGCAGGGAGAGACCCAGTACTTC

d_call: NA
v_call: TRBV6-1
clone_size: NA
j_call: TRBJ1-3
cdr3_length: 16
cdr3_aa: CASRRAQGVSGNTIYF
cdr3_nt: TGTGCCAGCAGACGGGCTCAGGGCGTCTCTGGAAACACCATATATTTT

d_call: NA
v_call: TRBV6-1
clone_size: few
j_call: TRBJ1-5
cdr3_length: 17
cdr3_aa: CASSEFWPLTGNQPQHF
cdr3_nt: TGTGCCAGCAGTGAATTCTGGCCTCTAACGGGCAATCAGCCCCAGCATTTT

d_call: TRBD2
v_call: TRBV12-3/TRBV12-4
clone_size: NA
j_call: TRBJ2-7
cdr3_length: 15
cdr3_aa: CASSHNSGRIYEQYF
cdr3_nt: TGTGCCAGCAGTCACAATAGCGGGAGGATCTACGAGCAGTACTTC

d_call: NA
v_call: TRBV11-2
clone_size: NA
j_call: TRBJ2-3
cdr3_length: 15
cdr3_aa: CASSLVSALTDTQYF
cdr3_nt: TGTGCCAGCAGCTTAGTCTCTGCACTCACAGATACGCAGTATTTT

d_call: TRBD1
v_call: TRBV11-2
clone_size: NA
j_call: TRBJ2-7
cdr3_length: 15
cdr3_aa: CASSLTRTGGYEQYF
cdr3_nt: TGTGCCAGCAGCTTAACACGGACAGGGGGCTACGAGCAGTACTTC

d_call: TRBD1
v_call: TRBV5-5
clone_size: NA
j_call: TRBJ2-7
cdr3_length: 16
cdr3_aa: CASSLDPGTDPYEQYF
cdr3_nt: TGTGCCAGCAGCTTGGATCCCGGGACAGACCCCTACGAGCAGTACTTC

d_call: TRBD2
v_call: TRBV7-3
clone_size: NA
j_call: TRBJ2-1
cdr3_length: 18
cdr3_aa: CASSLKPWSGGRYNEQFF
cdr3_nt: TGTGCCAGCAGCTTAAAGCCCTGGTCGGGCGGGAGGTACAATGAGCAGTTCTTC

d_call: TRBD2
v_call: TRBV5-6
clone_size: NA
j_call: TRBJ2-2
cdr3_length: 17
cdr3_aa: CASSLSAGGPPHGELFF
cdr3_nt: TGTGCCAGCAGCTTGTCGGCGGGAGGGCCCCCTCACGGGGAGCTGTTTTTT

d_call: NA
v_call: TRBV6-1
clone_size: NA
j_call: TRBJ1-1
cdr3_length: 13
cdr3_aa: CASRGPLNTEAFF
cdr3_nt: TGTGCCAGCAGGGGACCGTTGAACACTGAAGCTTTCTTT

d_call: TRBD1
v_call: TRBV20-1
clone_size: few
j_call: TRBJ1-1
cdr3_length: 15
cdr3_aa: CSARAADRGYTEAFF
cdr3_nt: TGCAGTGCTAGAGCCGCCGACAGGGGATACACTGAAGCTTTCTTT

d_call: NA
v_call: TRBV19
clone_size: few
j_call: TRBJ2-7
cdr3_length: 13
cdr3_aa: CASSPVAGDEQYF
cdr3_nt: TGTGCCAGTAGTCCCGTTGCTGGGGACGAGCAGTACTTC

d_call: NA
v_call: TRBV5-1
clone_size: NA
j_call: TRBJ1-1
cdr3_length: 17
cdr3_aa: CASSFGRRWEENTEAFF
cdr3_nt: TGCGCCAGCAGCTTTGGGCGGAGGTGGGAGGAGAACACTGAAGCTTTCTTT

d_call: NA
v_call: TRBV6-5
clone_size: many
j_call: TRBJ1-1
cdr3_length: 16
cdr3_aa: CASSYTFGRMNTEAFF
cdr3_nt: TGTGCCAGCAGTTACACCTTCGGGAGAATGAACACTGAAGCTTTCTTT

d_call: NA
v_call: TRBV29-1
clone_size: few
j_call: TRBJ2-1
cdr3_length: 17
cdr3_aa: CSVEDRASWYSYNEQFF
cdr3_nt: TGCAGCGTTGAAGATCGGGCCTCATGGTACTCCTACAATGAGCAGTTCTTC

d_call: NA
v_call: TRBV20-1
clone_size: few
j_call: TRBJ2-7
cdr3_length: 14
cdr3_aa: CSARDFAAPYEQYF
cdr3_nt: TGCAGTGCTAGAGATTTCGCGGCACCCTACGAGCAGTACTTC

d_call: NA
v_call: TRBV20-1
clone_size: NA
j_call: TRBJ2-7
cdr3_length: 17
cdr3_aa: CSARSPGRGGFLFEQYF
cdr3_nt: TGCAGTGCTAGGTCCCCAGGAAGGGGCGGATTTCTCTTTGAGCAGTACTTC

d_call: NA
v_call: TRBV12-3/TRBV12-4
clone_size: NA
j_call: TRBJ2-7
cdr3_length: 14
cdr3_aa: CASSLLHSPPEQYF
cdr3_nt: TGTGCCAGCAGTTTACTACATTCCCCTCCCGAGCAGTACTTC

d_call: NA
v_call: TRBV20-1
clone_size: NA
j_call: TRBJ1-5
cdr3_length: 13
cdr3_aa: CSAIRESNQPQHF
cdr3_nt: TGCAGTGCTATCAGGGAAAGCAATCAGCCCCAGCATTTT

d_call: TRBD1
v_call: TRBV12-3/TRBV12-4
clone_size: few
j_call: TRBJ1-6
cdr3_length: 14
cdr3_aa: CASSRGQGYSPLHF
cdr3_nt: TGTGCCAGCAGCCGGGGACAGGGATATTCACCCCTCCACTTT

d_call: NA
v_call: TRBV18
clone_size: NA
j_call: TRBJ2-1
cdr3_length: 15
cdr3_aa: CASSPPGLLGNEQFF
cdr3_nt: TGTGCCAGCTCACCACCTGGGCTCCTAGGCAATGAGCAGTTCTTC

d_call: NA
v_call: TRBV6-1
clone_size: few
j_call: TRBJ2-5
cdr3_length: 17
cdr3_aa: CASSPLIGQWIQETQYF
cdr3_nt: TGTGCCAGCAGTCCACTGATAGGACAGTGGATACAAGAGACCCAGTACTTC

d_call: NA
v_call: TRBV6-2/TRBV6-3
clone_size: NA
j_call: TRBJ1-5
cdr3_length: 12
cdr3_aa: CASSKGLSTQHF
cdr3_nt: TGTGCCAGCTCGAAAGGTCTCTCAACCCAGCATTTT

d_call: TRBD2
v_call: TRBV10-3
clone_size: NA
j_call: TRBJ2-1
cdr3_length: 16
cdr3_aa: CAISEGDRGVGNEQFF
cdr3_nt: TGTGCCATCAGTGAGGGGGACCGGGGGGTCGGGAATGAGCAGTTCTTC

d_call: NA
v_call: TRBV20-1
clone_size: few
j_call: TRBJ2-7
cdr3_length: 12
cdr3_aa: CSAVPQTYEQYF
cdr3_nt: TGCAGTGCCGTCCCACAGACCTACGAGCAGTACTTC

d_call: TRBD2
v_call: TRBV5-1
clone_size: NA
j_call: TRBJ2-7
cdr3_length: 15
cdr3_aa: CASSLYAGGTYEQYF
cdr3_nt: TGCGCCAGCAGCTTGTATGCGGGAGGCACCTACGAGCAGTACTTC

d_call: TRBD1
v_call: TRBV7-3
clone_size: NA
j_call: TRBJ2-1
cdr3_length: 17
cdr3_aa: CASSLTSGTGYSNEQFF
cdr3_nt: TGTGCCAGCAGCTTAACATCAGGGACAGGGTATTCGAATGAGCAGTTCTTC